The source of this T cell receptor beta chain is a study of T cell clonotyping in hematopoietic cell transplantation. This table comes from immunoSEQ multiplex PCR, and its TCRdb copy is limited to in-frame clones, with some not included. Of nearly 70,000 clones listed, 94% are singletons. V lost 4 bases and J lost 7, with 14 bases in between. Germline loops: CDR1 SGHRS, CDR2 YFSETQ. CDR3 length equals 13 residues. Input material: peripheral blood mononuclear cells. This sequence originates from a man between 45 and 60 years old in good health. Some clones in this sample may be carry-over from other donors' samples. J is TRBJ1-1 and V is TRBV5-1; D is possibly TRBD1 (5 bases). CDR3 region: CASSLIQGGEAFF. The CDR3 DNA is TGCGCCAGCAGCCTAATTCAGGGAGGTGAAGCTTTCTTT.